This T cell receptor beta chain came from a study of blood T cell repertoires in COVID-19. Study as a whole: Spain, Italy and the United States supplied samples that represented acute and convalescent COVID-19. T cells, B-cell-depleted T cells, or PBMCs supplied cDNA or gDNA.

CDR3 length equals 15 residues. Germline V gene sequence: CDR1 SEHNR, CDR2 FQNEAQ (reference sequence). The V gene lost 0 bases and the J gene lost 4 bases, with 9 bases spanning the gap. Seattle patients were enrolled during active infection and followed longitudinally. Authors' data handling: Amplification of reference gene primers was used by the study to estimate nucleated cell counts. The method was immunoSEQ multiplex PCR; TCRdb's version includes in-frame clones alone and lacks a portion of them. That table gives V, J and clone size, and the DNA gave D and trimming. The sample gives about 220,000 clones, around 86% of which show up once; 5.2% is in the top ten.

The source of this sequence is a woman aged 70-85 years with COVID-19, enrolled during active disease. Input material: peripheral blood. This chain uses TRBV7-9 with TRBJ1-4; weak D call: TRBD1 (5 bases). In DNA, the CDR3 is TGTGCCAGCAGCTTAGCGCAGGGTTTTAATGAAAAACTGTTTTTT. Translation: CASSLAQGFNEKLFF. Together with reference TRBV7-9 and TRBJ1-4, the CDR3 gives the full variable domain: DTGVSQNPRHKITKRGQNVTFRCDPISEHNRLYWYRQTLGQGPEFLTYFQNEAQLEKSRLLSDRFSAERPKGSFSTLEIQRTEQGDSAMYLCASSLAQGFNEKLFFGSGTQLSVL.